This T cell receptor beta chain stems from a study of OX40 agonist ivuxolimab in advanced cancers. On the study more broadly: The treatment was a fully human IgG2 OX40 agonist, ivuxolimab. Ivuxolimab, which patients received intravenously every 2 weeks, was dosed at 0.01 to 10 mg/kg.

The CDR3 covers 19 residues. CDR1 is MGHRA, CDR2 YSYEKL, per germline. V was clipped by 4 bases and J by 1 base, with 23 bases between them. Remarks on this clone: Its antigen is unknown.

Whole-study findings and limits: Among the lowest peripheral clonal expansion occurred in 0.1-3.0 mg/kg partial responders. What antigens the expanded peripheral T cells recognized was never established.

Generated by immunoSEQ multiplex PCR, the TCRdb table keeps only in-frame clones and is missing some. The sample carries about 36,000 clones, roughly nine tenths recorded once. This clonotype was obtained from an adult with an advanced solid tumor such as melanoma, head and neck, liver or kidney cancer. The source material was CD4+ or CD8+ T cells sorted from blood, sampled in a trial of the OX40 agonist ivuxolimab. The chain employs TRBV4-1 and TRBJ2-4; possible D gene TRBD2, 6 bases. CDR3 in amino acids: CASSPRQGGSVGAKNIQYF. CDR3 DNA sequence: TGCGCCAGCAGCCCGAGACAAGGAGGGAGCGTGGGGGCCAAAAACATTCAGTACTTC.